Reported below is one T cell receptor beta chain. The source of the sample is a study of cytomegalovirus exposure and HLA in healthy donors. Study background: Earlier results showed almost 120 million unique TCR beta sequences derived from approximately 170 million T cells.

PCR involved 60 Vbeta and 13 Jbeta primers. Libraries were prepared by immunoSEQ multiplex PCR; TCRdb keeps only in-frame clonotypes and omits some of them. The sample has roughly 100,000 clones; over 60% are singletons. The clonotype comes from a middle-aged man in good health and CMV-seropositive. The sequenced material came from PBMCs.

The CDR3 protein is CASSQDKEGRGGYTF. The CDR3 DNA follows: TGCGCCAGCAGCCAAGATAAGGAAGGAAGAGGTGGCTACACCTTC. V is TRBV4-3 and J is TRBJ1-2; the D is unclear. CDR3 length: 15 residues. CDR1 is LGHNA and CDR2 is YSLEER in the germline V gene. V was clipped by 0 bases and J by 7 bases, with 15 bases between them.